The 32 T cell receptor beta chains listed next were all sequenced from one sample in a study of control samples from healthy donors and cancer patients (dated by TCRdb to 2020 to 2021). Preparation of the library involved the immunoSEQ multiplex PCR assay. As stored in TCRdb, this immuneACCESS dataset retains in-frame rearrangements with V and J assigned. A fraction of the clones does not appear; measured against another copy, unresolved V genes explain less than half of the discrepancy, and the remainder lacks a known reason. The sample table contains roughly 100,000 clones; only one count was recorded for roughly 80% of them. Roughly an eighth of the sample goes to the ten largest clones. Sequencing used blood. These receptors all come from a woman in her fifties or sixties in good health.

V is TRBV25-1 and J is TRBJ2-7; D unclear. Trimming cost V 2 bases and J 6 bases, with 11 bases left between them. CDR3 length: 13 residues. The V gene's germline CDR1 is MGHDK and CDR2 SYGVNS. Here the CDR3 DNA reads TGTGCCAGCAGTGAAACCGTAGGTGGCGAGCAGTACTTC. Its translation: CASSETVGGEQYF.

The V gene is TRBV6-1, the J gene TRBJ1-5; 8 bases map to TRBD1. The CDR3 is 16 residues long. CDR1 and CDR2 from the germline V gene are MNHNS and SASEGT. J was trimmed by 3 bases and V by 2 bases; bases with no gene match: 6. The CDR3 bases are TGTGCCAGCAGTGAATTGACAGGGGTTTCCAATCAGCCCCAGCATTTT. Encoded protein: CASSELTGVSNQPQHF.

The chain combines TRBV18 with TRBJ2-1, with a weak D call TRBD1 (5 bases). V dropped 6 bases and J dropped 0 bases, with 9 bases sitting between them. Germline lookup yields CDR1 KGHSH and CDR2 LQKENI. The CDR3 is made up of 14 amino acids. In DNA, the CDR3 is TGTGCCAGCTCCCAGGGAAGCTCCTACAATGAGCAGTTCTTC. Translated: CASSQGSSYNEQFF.

The CDR3 DNA reads TGTGCCAGCAGCTTGGAGAGAGAGACCCAGTACTTC. Translating it yields CASSLERETQYF. This chain links TRBV11-2 with TRBJ2-5; D gene uncertain. In germline, CDR1 is SGHAT, CDR2 FQNNGV. This CDR3 has 12 residues. Trimming left V 3 bases short and J 4 bases short, with 6 bases between.

CDR3 amino acids: CAWSVGGMLETQYF. Written as DNA, the CDR3 is TGTGCCTGGAGTGTAGGGGGGATGTTAGAGACCCAGTACTTC. The chain couples TRBV30 to TRBJ2-5, with D tentatively TRBD1 or TRBD2 (6 bases each). Trimming took 0 bases from V and 4 from J, leaving 12 bases between them. The CDR3 loop spans 14 amino acids. Germline V gene lookup returns CDR1 GTSNPN and CDR2 SVGIG (reference sequence).

The gene calls are TRBV5-1 and TRBJ2-7; TRBD2 matches at 12 bases. Trimming cost V 4 bases and J 3 bases; bases outside gene matches: 2. Per germline, CDR1 SGHRS and CDR2 YFSETQ. The CDR3 is made up of 14 amino acids. This CDR3 is CASSQTSGSYEQYF. The CDR3 DNA reads as TGCGCCAGCAGCCAGACTAGCGGGAGCTACGAGCAGTACTTC.

V is TRBV7-8 and J is TRBJ1-5, with D perhaps TRBD1 (6 bases). The CDR3 spans 16 residues. CDR1 and CDR2 from the germline V gene are SGHVS and FQNEAQ. The germline V and J ends were trimmed by 2 bases and 5 bases, with 16 bases remaining between them. Here the CDR3 DNA reads TGTGCCAGCAGCTTATCGGCGGAGGGGGGCTATCAGCCCCAGCATTTT. It codes for CASSLSAEGGYQPQHF.

The chain uses TRBV5-6 and TRBJ2-7; D is possibly TRBD2 (6 bases). Trimming left V 1 base short and J 4 bases short, with 12 bases between. Looked up from germline, CDR1 is SGHDT and CDR2 is YYEEEE. The CDR3 loop spans 14 amino acids. The CDR3 DNA is TGTGCCAGCAGCTTGACCTTGGGGGGATACGAGCAGTACTTC. Its protein product is CASSLTLGGYEQYF.

This clone was recorded only once. This chain links TRBV7-2 with TRBJ1-2; 7 bases are shared with TRBD1. The germline V gene has CDR1 SGHTA and CDR2 FQGNSA. V dropped 1 base and J dropped 3; count of bases not matched to a gene: 8. The CDR3 has 16 amino acids. The CDR3 sequence: CASSLGSGRGDYGYTF. The CDR3 nucleotides are TGTGCCAGCAGCTTAGGGTCGGGCAGGGGGGACTATGGCTACACCTTC.

The CDR3 sequence: CARSDPVRSSGGSTNTGELFF. CDR3 bases: TGTGCCAGAAGCGACCCGGTGCGGTCTAGCGGGGGAAGCACCAACACCGGGGAGCTGTTTTTT. The chain combines TRBV5-3 with TRBJ2-2; 10 nucleotides line up with TRBD2. TRBV5-3 is marked as an open reading frame, function uncertain. J gave up 2 bases and V 4 bases, and 20 bases lay outside the gene matches. The CDR3 is 21 amino acids.

This clone was counted between two and nine times. This rearrangement joins TRBV27 to TRBJ2-3; a weak D match, TRBD2 (6 bases). The CDR3 runs to 18 residues. V lost 0 bases and J lost 2, with 18 bases in between. CDR1 is MNHEY and CDR2 is SMNVEV in the germline V gene (reference sequence). In nucleotides, the CDR3 is TGTGCCAGCAGTTTATCTATAGGGGCGGGGCCGACCACAGATACGCAGTATTTT. Translated: CASSLSIGAGPTTDTQYF.

The CDR3 reads CASSQSGLNQPQHF. The CDR3 coding sequence is TGTGCCAGCAGCCAAAGCGGCCTCAATCAGCCCCAGCATTTT. V and J are TRBV14 and TRBJ1-5, with D unresolved. This CDR3 is built from 14 residues. Germline assignment: CDR1 SGHDN and CDR2 FVKESK. The germline V and J ends were trimmed by 2 bases and 3 bases, with 8 bases remaining between them.

To note about this clone: Other DNA sequences in this specimen translate into the identical CDR3. The rearrangement joins TRBV6-6 to TRBJ2-1; D call uncertain. The V gene's germline CDR1 is MNHNY and CDR2 SVGAGI (reference sequence). With 6 bases removed from V and 5 bases from J, the gap between germline ends came to 2 bases. The length of the CDR3 is 10 residues. DNA for the CDR3: TGTGCCAGCAGAGACAATGAGCAGTTCTTC. Protein sequence: CASRDNEQFF.

V gene TRBV10-3 combines with J gene TRBJ2-3; D may be TRBD2 (6 bases). The CDR3 length is 14 residues. CDR1 is ENHRY, CDR2 SYGVKD, per germline. V lost 6 bases to trimming and J lost 0 bases, with 10 bases between them. CDR3 in amino acids: CAIRAGTSTDTQYF. CDR3 sequence (DNA): TGTGCCATCAGAGCCGGGACTAGCACAGATACGCAGTATTTT.

The V call is TRBV21-1, the J call TRBJ1-6. TRBV21-1 is labeled a pseudogene. CDR3 size: 16 residues. The CDR3 DNA follows: TGTGCAAGAAGCAGGATGGGTATGGATAATAATTCACCCCTCCACTTT. Translated, it gives CARSRMGMDNNSPLHF.

The J gene is TRBJ2-5, the V gene TRBV30, with D perhaps matching TRBD2 (6 bases). This CDR3 comprises 14 residues. V dropped 0 bases and J dropped 7 bases, with 15 bases sitting between them. CDR1 and CDR2 from the germline V gene are GTSNPN and SVGIG (reference sequence). In DNA, the CDR3 is TGTGCCTGGAGTGTGGGTAGCGGTCTTTGGACCCAGTACTTC. It specifies CAWSVGSGLWTQYF.

The gene calls are TRBV27 and TRBJ2-1; TRBD2 matches 7 bases. V was pared by 4 bases and J by 1 base, with 13 bases of the junction left unmatched. Germline V gene lookup returns CDR1 MNHEY and CDR2 SMNVEV (reference sequence). This CDR3 has 18 amino acids. Here the CDR3 reads CASSSPKGAGISYNEQFF. The DNA for the CDR3 is TGTGCCAGCAGTTCCCCAAAGGGAGCGGGAATTTCCTACAATGAGCAGTTCTTC.

J is TRBJ2-5 and V is TRBV7-2, with TRBD2 matching over 8 bases. CDR1 and CDR2 from the germline V gene are SGHTA and FQGNSA. This CDR3 is 13 amino acids long. The J segment lost 6 bases and the V segment lost 8 bases, leaving 8 bases of the junction unmatched. CDR3 nucleotides: TGTGCCAGCTCAGCGGGGGCCGGAAAGACCCAGTACTTC. It codes for CASSAGAGKTQYF. The complete variable domain, with remaining parts taken from reference TRBV7-2 and TRBJ2-5, reads GAGVSQSPSNKVTEKGKDVELRCDPISGHTALYWYRQSLGQGLEFLIYFQGNSAPDKSGLPSDRFSAERTGGSVSTLTIQRTQQEDSAVYLCASSAGAGKTQYFGPGTRLLVL.

V and J are TRBV13 and TRBJ1-6; unclear D gene. Germline V gives CDR1 PRHDT, CDR2 FYEKMQ (reference sequence). This CDR3 contains 16 residues. With 1 base removed from V and 0 bases from J, the gap between germline ends came to 7 bases. CDR3 region: CASSLAASSYNSPLHF. The CDR3 nucleotides are TGTGCCAGCAGCTTAGCCGCGAGCTCCTATAATTCACCCCTCCACTTT.

The gene calls are TRBV11-2 and TRBJ2-7; D might be TRBD1 (5 bases). CDR3 length equals 14 residues. V was clipped by 0 bases and J by 10 bases, with 16 bases between them. Germline V gene sequence: CDR1 SGHAT, CDR2 FQNNGV. CDR3 DNA: TGTGCCAGCAGCTTAGACCCACAGGCTCAAGTTCAGTACTTC. Amino acids: CASSLDPQAQVQYF.

The chain is built from TRBV21-1 and TRBJ1-1; the table's D call, TRBD1, has no DNA check behind it. TRBV21-1 is described as a pseudogene. The CDR3 has 15 amino acids. The CDR3 DNA reads TGTGCCAGCAGCGACAGACAGCCTCTGAACACTGAAGCTTTCTTT. This translates into CASSDRQPLNTEAFF.

The genes are TRBV6-5 and TRBJ1-2; weak D call: TRBD1 (5 bases). V was trimmed by 8 bases and J by 9 bases, leaving 22 bases between them. The germline CDR1 and CDR2 sequences are MNHEY and SVGAGI. The CDR3 totals 14 residues. The CDR3 coding sequence is TGTGCCAGCCATAACCTGGTGGGGACCCAGAGCTACACCTTC. Translating it yields CASHNLVGTQSYTF.

The chain employs TRBV2 and TRBJ1-5, with TRBD1 matching over 7 bases. V dropped 5 bases and J dropped 1; count of bases not matched to a gene: 8. Germline V gene sequence: CDR1 SNHLY, CDR2 FYNNEI. This CDR3 comprises 16 residues. The DNA for the CDR3 is TGTGCCAGCAGTCTCGAGGGGGCACCGAGCAATCAGCCCCAGCATTTT. Translated, it gives CASSLEGAPSNQPQHF.

The rearrangement joins TRBV7-9 to TRBJ2-2; D remains unclear. The CDR3 sequence is 12 residues long. V lost 1 base and J 7 bases, leaving 4 bases between the germline ends. CDR1 and CDR2 (germline): SEHNR, FQNEAQ (reference sequence). The CDR3 reads CASSLGVGELFF. In nucleotides, the CDR3 is TGTGCCAGCAGCTTAGGCGTCGGGGAGCTGTTTTTT. Supplemented by reference TRBV7-9 and TRBJ2-2, the full variable domain reads DTGVSQNPRHKITKRGQNVTFRCDPISEHNRLYWYRQTLGQGPEFLTYFQNEAQLEKSRLLSDRFSAERPKGSFSTLEIQRTEQGDSAMYLCASSLGVGELFFGEGSRLTVL.

The J gene is TRBJ2-1, the V gene TRBV29-1, with a possible D match to TRBD2 (5 bases). The CDR3 has 13 residues. From germline, CDR1 is SQVTM and CDR2 ANQGSEA. The V gene lost 3 bases and the J gene lost 3 bases, with 9 bases spanning the gap. Written as DNA, the CDR3 is TGCAGCGTTGATAGCGCAGTCTACAATGAGCAGTTCTTC. It encodes CSVDSAVYNEQFF.

This chain joins TRBV7-9 and TRBJ2-2; D is unresolved. Germline values: CDR1 SEHNR, CDR2 FQNEAQ (reference sequence). CDR3 length: 16 amino acids. V dropped 5 bases and J dropped 3 bases, with 16 bases sitting between them. The CDR3 here is CASSPTLGLDTGELFF. CDR3 coding DNA: TGTGCCAGCAGCCCCACCCTAGGTCTTGACACCGGGGAGCTGTTTTTT.

Worth noting for this clone: Other nucleotide sequences from this sample produce the same CDR3. The genes are TRBV29-1 and TRBJ1-1, with 10 bases that match TRBD1. The CDR3 extends over 12 amino acids. Germline V CDR1 and CDR2: SQVTM, ANQGSEA. V lost 7 bases, J lost 4 bases, and 3 bases stayed unmatched. DNA for the CDR3: TGCAGCGCGGGACAGGGGACCACTGAAGCTTTCTTT. It yields the protein CSAGQGTTEAFF. Drawing the rest from reference TRBV29-1 and TRBJ1-1, the complete variable domain is SAVISQKPSRDICQRGTSLTIQCQVDSQVTMMFWYRQQPGQSLTLIATANQGSEATYESGFVIDKFPISRPNLTFSTLTVSNMSPEDSSIYLCSAGQGTTEAFFGQGTRLTVV.

The J gene is TRBJ2-2, the V gene TRBV10-3; 8 nucleotides agree with TRBD2. Germline V gene sequence: CDR1 ENHRY, CDR2 SYGVKD. The CDR3 extends over 16 amino acids. V was clipped by 1 base and J by 3 bases; unmatched bases: 4. Written as DNA, the CDR3 is TGTGCCATCAGTGAGTTTCGGGGGGGCTACACCGGGGAGCTGTTTTTT. Protein sequence: CAISEFRGGYTGELFF.

The chain carries TRBV27 and TRBJ2-3; TRBD2 might be the D (6 bases). This CDR3 is built from 16 residues. V was clipped by 2 bases and J by 1 base, with 13 bases between them. Germline V CDR1 and CDR2: MNHEY, SMNVEV (reference sequence). For the CDR3, the DNA is TGTGCCAGCAGTTTAGACGGGGGAGACGGCACAGATACGCAGTATTTT. Translation gives CASSLDGGDGTDTQYF.

The genes are TRBV7-2 and TRBJ1-1; TRBD1 is a possible D gene (5 bases). Germline loops: CDR1 SGHTA, CDR2 FQGNSA. The V gene lost 3 bases and the J gene lost 5 bases, with 13 bases spanning the gap. The CDR3 length is 14 residues. CDR3 in DNA: TGTGCCAGCAGCTTTGAGGGGCGGAGTACTGAAGCTTTCTTT. Its translation: CASSFEGRSTEAFF.

The J gene is TRBJ2-5, the V gene TRBV3-1 (or the pseudogene TRBV3-2); a possible D gene is TRBD2 (6 bases). There are 12 residues in the CDR3. Germline V gene data show CDR1 as LGHDT and CDR2 as YNNKEL (reference sequence). Trimming stripped 5 bases from V and 5 bases from J, with 9 bases between. The CDR3 bases are TGTGCCAGCAGCAGACGGGAGGAGACCCAGTACTTC. Encoded protein: CASSRREETQYF.

For the CDR3, the DNA is TGCGCCAGCAGTGCCCTGGGGACAGGGGGCACTGAAGCTTTCTTT. Protein sequence: CASSALGTGGTEAFF. V gene TRBV23-1 combines with J gene TRBJ1-1, with TRBD1 matching over 11 bases. TRBV23-1 is treated as an ORF (open reading frame) with a function not yet certain. With 5 bases clipped from V and 4 bases from J, the junction kept 6 bases outside the gene matches. This CDR3 spans 15 amino acids.